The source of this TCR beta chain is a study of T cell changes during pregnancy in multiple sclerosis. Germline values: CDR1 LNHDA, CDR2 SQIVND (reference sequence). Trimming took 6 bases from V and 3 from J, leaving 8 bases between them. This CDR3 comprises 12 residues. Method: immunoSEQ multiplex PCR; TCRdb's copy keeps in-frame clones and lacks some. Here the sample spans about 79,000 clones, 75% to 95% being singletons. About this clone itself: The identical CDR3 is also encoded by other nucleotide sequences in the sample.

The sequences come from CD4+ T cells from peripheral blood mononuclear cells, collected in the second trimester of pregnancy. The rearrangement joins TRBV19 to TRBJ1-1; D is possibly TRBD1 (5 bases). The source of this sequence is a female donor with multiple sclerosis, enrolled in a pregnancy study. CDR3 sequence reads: CASRWGDTEAFF. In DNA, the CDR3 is TGTGCCAGTAGATGGGGGGACACTGAAGCTTTCTTT.